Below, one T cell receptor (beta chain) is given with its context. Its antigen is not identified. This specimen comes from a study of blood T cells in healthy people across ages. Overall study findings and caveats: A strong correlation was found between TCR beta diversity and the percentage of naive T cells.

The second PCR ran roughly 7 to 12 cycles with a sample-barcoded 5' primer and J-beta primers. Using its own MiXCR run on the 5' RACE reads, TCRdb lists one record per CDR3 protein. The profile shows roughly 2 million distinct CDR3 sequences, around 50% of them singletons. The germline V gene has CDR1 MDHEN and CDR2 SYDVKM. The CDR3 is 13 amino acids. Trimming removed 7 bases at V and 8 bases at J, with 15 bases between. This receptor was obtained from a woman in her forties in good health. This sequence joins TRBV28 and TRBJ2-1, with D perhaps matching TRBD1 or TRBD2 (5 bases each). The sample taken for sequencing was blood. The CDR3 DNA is TGTGCCAGCAAAAGCTTTGGGACGGATGAGCAGTTCTTC. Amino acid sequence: CASKSFGTDEQFF. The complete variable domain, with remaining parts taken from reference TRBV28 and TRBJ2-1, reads DVKVTQSSRYLVKRTGEKVFLECVQDMDHENMFWYRQDPGLGLRLIYFSYDVKMKEKGDIPEGYSVSREKKERFSLILESASTNQTSMYLCASKSFGTDEQFFGPGTRLTVL.